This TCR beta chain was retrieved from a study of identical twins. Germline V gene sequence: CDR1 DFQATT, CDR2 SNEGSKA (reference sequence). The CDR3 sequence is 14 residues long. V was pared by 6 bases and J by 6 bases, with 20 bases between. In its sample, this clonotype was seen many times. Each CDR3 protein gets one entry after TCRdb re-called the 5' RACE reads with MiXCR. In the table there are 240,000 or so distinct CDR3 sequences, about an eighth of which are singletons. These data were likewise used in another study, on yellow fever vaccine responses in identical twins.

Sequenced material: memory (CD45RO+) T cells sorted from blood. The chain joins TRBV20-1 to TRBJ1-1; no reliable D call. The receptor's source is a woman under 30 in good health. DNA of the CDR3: TGCAGTGCCAGTGGACTCTACCGGGGAGCTGAAGCTTTCTTT. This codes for CSASGLYRGAEAFF.